The 10 T cell receptor beta chains below come from one sample, sequenced in a study of cytomegalovirus exposure and HLA in healthy donors. Assay used: immunoSEQ multiplex PCR; TCRdb lists only in-frame clones, some missing. The repertoire holds a few hundred thousand clones, with approximately 90% as singletons. The sequenced material came from PBMCs. The receptors here all came from a woman under 30 in good health and CMV-seronegative.

This clone has just a few counts. This sequence joins TRBV25-1 and TRBJ2-7; 10 bases agree with TRBD2. CDR1 MGHDK and CDR2 SYGVNS come from the germline V gene. This CDR3 comprises 15 residues. J gave up 5 bases and V 3 bases, and 7 bases lay outside the gene matches. For the CDR3, the DNA is TGTGCCAGCAGTGAGGAGCGGGAGGGAAGGAACGAGCAGTACTTC. It specifies CASSEEREGRNEQYF.

The chain joins TRBV19 to TRBJ1-1; 10 bases align to TRBD1. This CDR3 comprises 17 residues. Per the germline V gene, CDR1 is LNHDA and CDR2 is SQIVND (reference sequence). Unmatched junction bases numbered 17, after V lost 6 bases and J lost 7 bases. The CDR3 DNA follows: TGTGCCAGTAGAAAATCAATTAGCCCGGGACAGGGGATTGAAGCTTTCTTT. It yields the protein CASRKSISPGQGIEAFF. The variable domain in full, with the rest retrieved from reference TRBV19 and TRBJ1-1, is DGGITQSPKYLFRKEGQNVTLSCEQNLNHDAMYWYRQDPGQGLRLIYYSQIVNDFQKGDIAEGYSVSREKKESFPLTVTSAQKNPTAFYLCASRKSISPGQGIEAFFGQGTRLTVV.

On this clone itself: The sample holds other DNA sequences that translate to the same CDR3. The V and J genes are TRBV5-1 and TRBJ1-2; D unclear. CDR1 is SGHRS and CDR2 is YFSETQ in the germline V gene. The CDR3 has 13 residues. The V gene lost 2 bases and the J gene lost 4 bases, with 9 bases spanning the gap. In DNA form, the CDR3 reads TGCGCCAGCAGCTTCGGCGGAAGCTATGGCTACACCTTC. Translated, it gives CASSFGGSYGYTF.

The chain combines TRBV28 with TRBJ1-1, with unresolved D. Germline CDR1 and CDR2: MDHEN and SYDVKM. Trimming removed 6 bases at V and 3 bases at J, with 20 bases between. There are 16 residues in the CDR3. The DNA for the CDR3 is TGTGCCAGCAGCCTCCGGACTCGGGTGATAGACACTGAAGCTTTCTTT. This sequence encodes CASSLRTRVIDTEAFF.

The chain uses TRBV27 and TRBJ2-7; D may be TRBD2 (5 bases). Germline V gene lookup returns CDR1 MNHEY and CDR2 SMNVEV (reference sequence). The germline V and J ends were trimmed by 5 bases and 2 bases, with 13 bases remaining between them. The CDR3 length is 14 residues. The CDR3 bases are TGTGCCAGCAGTCCCTGGGGAGAAACCTACGAGCAGTACTTC. Translated, it gives CASSPWGETYEQYF.

The rearrangement links TRBV6-5 to TRBJ2-3; 8 bases are a match to TRBD1. Germline V gene lookup returns CDR1 MNHEY and CDR2 SVGAGI. Germline trimming cut 5 bases from V and 2 bases from J; bases unmatched to any gene: 6. CDR3 length equals 15 residues. CDR3 sequence: CASSPDRGFTDTQYF. CDR3 DNA sequence: TGTGCCAGCAGTCCAGACAGGGGCTTCACAGATACGCAGTATTTT.

This clone showed up just once. This chain links TRBV28 with TRBJ1-2; 9 positions match TRBD1. Germline CDR1 reads MDHEN; CDR2 reads SYDVKM. After removal of 5 bases from V and 4 bases from J, the junction contained 5 bases not matched to a gene. CDR3 length: 14 residues. The CDR3 spells CASSLLQGAYGYTF. The CDR3 coding sequence is TGTGCCAGCAGTCTATTACAGGGGGCCTATGGCTACACCTTC.

The chain uses TRBV9 and TRBJ2-2; 11 bases fit TRBD1. CDR1 SGDLS and CDR2 YYNGEE come from the germline V gene. This CDR3 contains 15 residues. With 2 bases clipped from V and 6 bases from J, the junction kept 3 bases outside the gene matches. In DNA form, the CDR3 reads TGTGCCAGCAGCGTGGACAGGGGGCTAGCCGGGGAGCTGTTTTTT. Translation: CASSVDRGLAGELFF.

The chain has TRBV25-1 and TRBJ2-3; the match to TRBD2 covers 10 bases. After removal of 5 bases from V and 5 bases from J, the junction contained 4 bases not matched to a gene. CDR3 size: 14 residues. The V gene's germline CDR1 is MGHDK and CDR2 SYGVNS. CDR3 nucleotide sequence: TGTGCCAGCAGTACCAGCGGGAGGGGAGATACGCAGTATTTT. Translation gives CASSTSGRGDTQYF.

The chain links TRBV14 to TRBJ2-1, with TRBD2 matching 10 bases. The CDR3 spans 15 residues. Germline V gives CDR1 SGHDN, CDR2 FVKESK. J was trimmed by 4 bases and V by 5 bases; bases with no gene match: 5. In DNA, the CDR3 is TGTGCCAGCAGCAGTACTAGCGGGGTTTACAATGAGCAGTTCTTC. This translates into CASSSTSGVYNEQFF.